One sample yielded the 18 T cell receptor beta chains listed below, sequenced in a study of control samples from healthy donors and cancer patients. TCRdb keeps only in-frame clones here, not all; method: immunoSEQ multiplex PCR. The table records some 250,000 clones, 82% of them present only once. The sample taken for sequencing was PBMCs. These TCRs come from a woman aged 60-75 years with lung cancer.

V usage is TRBV6-1 and J usage is TRBJ1-2; D might be TRBD1 (6 bases). Germline V lookup: CDR1 MNHNS, CDR2 SASEGT. There are 15 residues in the CDR3. The V gene lost 0 bases and the J gene lost 5 bases, with 13 bases spanning the gap. The CDR3 DNA sequence: TGTGCCAGCAGTGAAGCGCTGACAGGAGGGTATGGCTACACCTTC. This sequence encodes CASSEALTGGYGYTF.

V and J are TRBV30 and TRBJ2-5, with 7 bases lining up with TRBD2. The CDR3 contains 13 residues. The ends lost 4 bases at V and 6 bases at J; junction bases unmatched: 8. CDR1 and CDR2 (germline): GTSNPN, SVGIG (reference sequence). The CDR3 region has the DNA TGTGCCTGGACGCCACGGGACTACCAGACCCAGTACTTC. As protein: CAWTPRDYQTQYF.

The chain is built from TRBV12-3 or TRBV12-4 and TRBJ1-1; D is uncertain. The CDR3 length is 12 residues. Trimming left V 2 bases short and J 4 bases short, with 5 bases between. The CDR3 is CASSLWGTEAFF. In DNA, the CDR3 is TGTGCCAGCAGTTTATGGGGCACTGAAGCTTTCTTT.

The sample holds a few counts of this clone. The genes are TRBV25-1 and TRBJ2-1, with D maybe TRBD2 (6 bases). V was trimmed by 1 base and J by 6 bases, leaving 22 bases between them. Germline CDR1 reads MGHDK; CDR2 reads SYGVNS. The CDR3 sequence is 18 residues long. The CDR3 DNA reads as TGTGCCAGCAGTGAATTTGATGGCGGGGTTAAGGCGGGCAATGAGCAGTTCTTC. It encodes CASSEFDGGVKAGNEQFF.

The V gene is TRBV6-6, the J gene TRBJ1-1, with 8 bases identical to TRBD1. From germline, CDR1 is MNHNY and CDR2 SVGAGI (reference sequence). This CDR3 spans 14 amino acids. V trimming: 5 bases; J trimming: 4 bases; junction bases outside the gene matches: 6. The CDR3 region has the DNA TGTGCCAGCAGTCCACAGGGGGTCGGCACTGAAGCTTTCTTT. It yields the protein CASSPQGVGTEAFF.

The rearrangement joins TRBV6-2 or TRBV6-3 to TRBJ1-6; D gene unclear. CDR3 size: 16 residues. The V end lost 0 bases, the J end lost 8 bases, and 14 bases lay between the germline ends. CDR1 and CDR2 from the germline V gene are MNHEY and SVGEGT. The CDR3 DNA reads TGTGCCAGCAGTTACTCTCTCGGGCAGCACGATTCACCCCTCCACTTT. It encodes CASSYSLGQHDSPLHF.

The chain links TRBV10-3 to TRBJ1-1; perhaps TRBD1 as D (5 bases). Germline V gene sequence: CDR1 ENHRY, CDR2 SYGVKD. This CDR3 comprises 16 residues. V was cut by 0 bases and J by 1 base, with 12 bases left in between. CDR3: CAISESPGKGNTEAFF. In DNA, the CDR3 is TGTGCCATCAGTGAGTCCCCAGGGAAGGGGAACACTGAAGCTTTCTTT.

A few counts support this clone. The gene calls are TRBV5-1 and TRBJ2-5; 12 bases agree with TRBD1. The CDR3 loop spans 15 amino acids. Trimming took 4 bases from V and 5 from J; bases not matched to a gene: 6. CDR1 is SGHRS and CDR2 is YFSETQ in the germline V gene. The CDR3 DNA reads TGCGCCAGCAGCCCGGGGACAGGGGGCTGGGAGACCCAGTACTTC. This gives the protein CASSPGTGGWETQYF.

The chain employs TRBV27 and TRBJ1-1, with D unclear. The CDR3 has 15 amino acids. Germline CDR1 MNHEY, CDR2 SMNVEV (reference sequence). Between the trimmed V and J ends, which lost 0 bases and 1 base, there was a span of 9 bases. The CDR3 region has the DNA TGTGCCAGCAGTTTATCGGCAGGAGCGAACACTGAAGCTTTCTTT. It specifies CASSLSAGANTEAFF.

This clone was counted once. V and J are TRBV9 and TRBJ2-5, with no clear D. Per germline, CDR1 SGDLS and CDR2 YYNGEE. V was trimmed by 0 bases and J by 3 bases, leaving 21 bases between them. The CDR3 covers 18 residues. The CDR3 coding sequence is TGTGCCAGCAGCGTAGGAACAGCCCCTGGGGATCTTAAAGAGACCCAGTACTTC. As protein: CASSVGTAPGDLKETQYF.

The V call is TRBV13, the J call TRBJ1-6; possibly TRBD1 for D (6 bases). The CDR3 has 15 residues. Germline CDR1 is PRHDT and CDR2 is FYEKMQ (reference sequence). V was shortened by 0 bases and J by 7 bases, with 10 bases between the two germline ends. The CDR3 protein is CASSLGDRPNSPLHF. CDR3 DNA: TGTGCCAGCAGCTTAGGGGACAGACCCAATTCACCCCTCCACTTT.

The chain links TRBV7-8 to TRBJ2-7, with TRBD2 matching over 8 bases. Unmatched junction bases numbered 13, after V lost 5 bases and J lost 4 bases. Germline V gene sequence: CDR1 SGHVS, CDR2 FQNEAQ. The CDR3 has 16 residues. CDR3 nucleotides: TGTGCCAGCAGCCCCCCCCCGCGGGGGGCGAGGTACGAGCAGTACTTC. Translated, it gives CASSPPPRGARYEQYF.

The chain recombines TRBV7-5 with TRBJ2-7; TRBD1, the table's D call, was not compared with the DNA. TRBV7-5 corresponds to a pseudogene. The length of the CDR3 is 15 residues. The CDR3 loop reads CVRSLEGQANYEQYF. CDR3 DNA: TGTGTCAGAAGCTTAGAGGGACAGGCCAATTACGAGCAGTACTTC.

The chain joins TRBV9 to TRBJ1-1; weak D call: TRBD1 (6 bases). The CDR3 has 13 amino acids. V was cut by 4 bases and J by 6 bases, with 13 bases left in between. Germline values: CDR1 SGDLS, CDR2 YYNGEE. Written as DNA, the CDR3 is TGTGCCAGCAGCCTGGGGGGGGGCGCTGAAGCTTTCTTT. It translates to CASSLGGGAEAFF.

To note about this clone: The junction departs from germline at one end; a sequencing error may be responsible. J is TRBJ1-2 and V is TRBV6-5; D remains ambiguous. Looked up from germline, CDR1 is MNHEY and CDR2 is SVGAGI. The CDR3 is 15 amino acids. DNA of the CDR3: TGTGCCAGCAGTTATGGCAGGCCTTCACACTATGGCTACGCCTTC. Its protein is CASSYGRPSHYGYAF.

This chain connects TRBV6-5 to TRBJ1-4; D is unclear. V dropped 2 bases and J dropped 4 bases, with 14 bases sitting between them. The CDR3 is made up of 16 amino acids. Germline V gene lookup returns CDR1 MNHEY and CDR2 SVGAGI. DNA for the CDR3: TGTGCCAGCAGTTACCGCCGGGCCGGGAGTAATGAAAAACTGTTTTTT. The encoded protein is CASSYRRAGSNEKLFF.

The chain uses TRBV6-5 and TRBJ1-3, with TRBD1 as a possible D gene (6 bases). The germline V gene has CDR1 MNHEY and CDR2 SVGAGI. Trimming pared 2 bases from V and 7 bases from J, leaving 18 bases between. The CDR3 is 16 amino acids. Here the CDR3 DNA reads TGTGCCAGCAGTTACGCACAGGGCGGCCGGACGAACACCATATATTTT. The encoded protein is CASSYAQGGRTNTIYF.

J is TRBJ1-2 and V is TRBV10-3; D gene uncertain. Germline V gives CDR1 ENHRY, CDR2 SYGVKD. The length of the CDR3 is 14 residues. V was pared by 3 bases and J by 4 bases, with 12 bases between. CDR3 bases: TGTGCCATCAGTGAAGGATTTCCCCTCTATGGCTACACCTTC. Its translation: CAISEGFPLYGYTF.